A selection of T cell receptor beta chains follows, all from one sample in a study of T cell clones after liver transplantation. The table came from immunoSEQ multiplex PCR; TCRdb's copy has only in-frame clones and leaves some out. The sample comprises roughly 70,000 clones, over 70% of which are singletons, and about 0.6% rests with the top ten. The starting material was CD4+ T cells from blood, obtained before liver transplant. The receptors were sampled from a human donor who received a liver transplant. The CDR3 runs from the conserved cysteine through the conserved F or W. Fields, in order: D gene, J gene, clone size, V gene, CDR3 protein, CDR3 DNA. A D gene is named only where the DNA matches it firmly. Clone size, where shown, is once, few, many, or a class for clones that have expanded.

TRBD1,TRBJ1-1,.,TRBV9,CASRGQGSDEAFF,TGTGCCAGCAGGGGACAGGGGTCGGATGAAGCTTTCTTT
TRBD2,TRBJ2-7,.,TRBV9,CASSVSTSGTYEQYF,TGTGCCAGCAGCGTTTCGACTAGCGGAACCTACGAGCAGTACTTC
.,TRBJ2-3,.,TRBV18,CASSPEHLAQYF,TGTGCCAGCTCACCAGAACACCTAGCGCAGTATTTT
.,TRBJ1-2,few,TRBV5-6,CASSPTPGTMYGYTF,TGTGCCAGCAGCCCCACCCCGGGGACTATGTATGGCTACACCTTC
TRBD2,TRBJ2-7,.,TRBV2,CASSEGLAGESEQYF,TGTGCCAGCAGTGAAGGACTAGCGGGAGAAAGCGAGCAGTACTTC
TRBD2,TRBJ2-7,.,TRBV28,CASSSPGGRGHEQYF,TGTGCCAGCAGTTCCCCGGGGGGGAGGGGCCACGAGCAGTACTTC
.,TRBJ2-7,.,TRBV7-2,CASSFESTYEQYF,TGTGCCAGCAGCTTTGAAAGCACCTACGAGCAGTACTTC
.,TRBJ2-7,.,TRBV5-1,CASSLEGQFYEQYF,TGCGCCAGCAGCTTGGAGGGCCAGTTCTACGAGCAGTACTTC
.,TRBJ1-1,.,TRBV5-1,CASSLRVNTEAFF,TGCGCCAGCAGCTTGAGGGTGAACACTGAAGCTTTCTTT
TRBD2,TRBJ2-7,once,TRBV29-1,CSVEDLRAGGNEQYF,TGCAGCGTTGAAGATCTTAGGGCGGGGGGCAACGAGCAGTACTTC
.,TRBJ2-5,.,TRBV5-1,CASSLSAGQETQYF,TGCGCCAGCAGCTTGTCGGCAGGGCAAGAGACCCAGTACTTC
.,TRBJ2-3,.,TRBV11-3,CASSSRTDTQYF,TGTGCCAGCAGCTCTCGCACAGATACGCAGTATTTT
.,TRBJ1-1,.,TRBV13,CASSFTKGNTEAFF,TGTGCCAGCAGCTTTACAAAAGGGAACACTGAAGCTTTCTTT
TRBD1,TRBJ2-7,.,TRBV10-3,CATGTGTYEQYF,TGTGCCACCGGGACAGGTACCTACGAGCAGTACTTC
.,TRBJ1-2,.,TRBV9,CASSVAPQSFSGYTF,TGTGCCAGCAGCGTAGCCCCCCAATCGTTCAGTGGCTACACCTTC
TRBD1,TRBJ1-1,.,TRBV14,CASSTGVPLMNTEAFF,TGTGCCAGCAGCACAGGGGTTCCCCTCATGAACACTGAAGCTTTCTTT
TRBD1,TRBJ1-2,.,TRBV28,CASSFMTGTLNYGYTF,TGTGCCAGCAGTTTTATGACAGGGACCTTAAACTATGGCTACACCTTC
.,TRBJ2-4,.,TRBV5-1,CASSRGEGNIQYF,TGCGCCAGCAGCCGGGGAGAGGGAAACATTCAGTACTTC
.,TRBJ2-5,.,TRBV2,CASSEPRGERETQYF,TGTGCTAGCAGTGAACCCAGGGGTGAACGAGAGACCCAGTACTTC
TRBD1,TRBJ1-5,.,TRBV19,CASSGQGAYQPQHF,TGTGCCAGTAGTGGGCAGGGGGCCTATCAGCCCCAGCATTTT
.,TRBJ2-1,.,TRBV5-1,CASSPSALWNEQFF,TGCGCCAGCAGCCCTAGTGCTCTCTGGAATGAGCAGTTCTTC
TRBD1,TRBJ1-1,many,TRBV19,CASKRDSFVNTEAFF,TGTGCCAGTAAACGGGACAGTTTTGTGAACACTGAAGCTTTCTTT
.,TRBJ2-2,.,TRBV19,CASNRLDGELFF,TGTGCCAGTAACAGGTTGGACGGGGAGCTGTTTTTT
TRBD2,TRBJ2-3,.,TRBV7-9,CASSPSGGGTDTQYF,TGTGCCAGCAGCCCTAGCGGGGGTGGCACAGATACGCAGTATTTT
.,TRBJ1-2,medium-sized,TRBV29-1,CSVDSSSLSGYTF,TGCAGCGTTGATTCCTCCTCCCTGTCTGGCTACACCTTC
.,TRBJ2-1,.,TRBV7-3,CASRSRSGSSYNEQFF,TGTGCCAGCAGGTCCCGTAGCGGTAGCTCCTACAATGAGCAGTTCTTC
TRBD2,TRBJ2-1,.,TRBV27,CASRAGQGKGLAGTNEQFF,TGTGCCAGCAGGGCCGGACAGGGCAAGGGACTAGCGGGAACCAATGAGCAGTTCTTC
.,TRBJ2-1,few,TRBV7-2,CASSLKATPSSYNEQFF,TGTGCCAGCAGCTTAAAAGCAACCCCGAGCTCCTACAATGAGCAGTTCTTC
TRBD1,TRBJ2-7,once,TRBV11-2,CASSSLTGGSYEQYF,TGTGCCAGCAGCTCCTTGACAGGGGGGTCCTACGAGCAGTACTTC